This entry concerns a single T cell receptor beta chain. There was RNA extracted from PBMCs, and the TCR library was made from it. Recruitment took place at an endocrinology department in Xi'an, China. The data derive from a study of regulatory T cells in long-lasting Graves disease. Using its own MiXCR run on the reads, TCRdb lists one record per CDR3 protein. The table lists almost 650 distinct CDR3 sequences, 58% of them singletons. The source of this sequence is a female donor with Graves disease. This specimen consisted of peripheral blood mononuclear cells (PBMCs), obtained with antithyroid drug treatment, in newly diagnosed or persistent Graves disease (not recorded which).

CDR3 amino acids: CASSLVTLGQQFF. Here the CDR3 DNA reads TGTGCCAGCAGCTTGGTGACACTGGGTCAGCAGTTCTTC. The V gene is TRBV5-5, the J gene TRBJ2-1; no firm D call. This CDR3 spans 13 amino acids. Germline CDR1 SGHKS, CDR2 YYEKEE (reference sequence). The V and J ends lost 0 bases and 11 bases respectively, with 12 bases between them.